This T cell receptor beta chain stems from a study of human T cells and chemical hapten exposure. A single record per CDR3 protein comes from TCRdb applying MiXCR to the RACE reads. The sample has tens of thousands of distinct CDR3 sequences, about 11% seen once; the top ten hold roughly 4%. Trimming took 5 bases from V and 2 from J; bases not matched to a gene: 3. The CDR3 sequence is 15 residues long. CDR1 and CDR2 from the germline V gene are SQVTM and ANQGSEA. This clonotype appeared a few times. Time point reported: patch test 1, 2 weeks after DPC sensitization. Treatment reported: therapeutic diphenylcyclopropenone sensitization with weekly scalp DPC.

The rearrangement joins TRBV29-1 to TRBJ2-2, with 12 positions matching TRBD2. The receptor's source is a woman between 45 and 60 years old with alopecia areata. Some clones in this sample may be carry-over from other donors' samples. Source: whole blood, taken in connection with sensitization to the hapten diphenylcyclopropenone (DPC). For the CDR3, the DNA is TGCAGCGTTACTAGCGGGGGGAAAAACACCGGGGAGCTGTTTTTT. Translating gives CSVTSGGKNTGELFF.